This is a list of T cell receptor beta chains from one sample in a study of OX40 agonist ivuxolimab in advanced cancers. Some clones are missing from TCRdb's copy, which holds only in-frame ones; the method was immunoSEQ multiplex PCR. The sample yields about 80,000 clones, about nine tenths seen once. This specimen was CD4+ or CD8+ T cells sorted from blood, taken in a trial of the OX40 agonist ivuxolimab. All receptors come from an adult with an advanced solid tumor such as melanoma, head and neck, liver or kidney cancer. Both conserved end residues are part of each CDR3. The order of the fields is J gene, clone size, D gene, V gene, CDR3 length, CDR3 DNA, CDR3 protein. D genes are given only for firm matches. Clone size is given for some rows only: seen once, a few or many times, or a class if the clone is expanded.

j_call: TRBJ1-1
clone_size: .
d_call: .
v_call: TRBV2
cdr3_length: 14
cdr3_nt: TGTGCCAGCAGTGAATGGTTGGCGAACACTGAAGCTTTCTTT
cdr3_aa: CASSEWLANTEAFF

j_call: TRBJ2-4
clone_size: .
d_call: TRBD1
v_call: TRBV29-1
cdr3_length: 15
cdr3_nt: TGCAGCGTTGAGAGGGGGCCCTCCAAGGGAAACATTCAGTACTTC
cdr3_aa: CSVERGPSKGNIQYF

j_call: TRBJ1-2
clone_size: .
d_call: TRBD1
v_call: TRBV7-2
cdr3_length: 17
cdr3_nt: TGTGCCAGCAGTCCCCAGGGACAGGGGTTTACTAACTATGGCTACACCTTC
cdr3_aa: CASSPQGQGFTNYGYTF

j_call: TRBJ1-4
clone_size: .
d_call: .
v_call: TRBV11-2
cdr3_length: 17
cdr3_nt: TGTGCCAGCAGCTTAGATCAGGTGTCGGCAACTAATGAAAAACTGTTTTTT
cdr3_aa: CASSLDQVSATNEKLFF

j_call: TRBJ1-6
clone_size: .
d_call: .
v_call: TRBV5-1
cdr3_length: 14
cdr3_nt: TGCGCCAGCAGCTTGGAAGGGGGAAATTCACCCCTCCACTTT
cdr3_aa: CASSLEGGNSPLHF

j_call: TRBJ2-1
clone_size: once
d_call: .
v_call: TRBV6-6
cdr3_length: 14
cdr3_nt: TGTGCCAGCAGGCTCCCCAGATCTCCAAATGAGCAGTTCTTC
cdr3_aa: CASRLPRSPNEQFF

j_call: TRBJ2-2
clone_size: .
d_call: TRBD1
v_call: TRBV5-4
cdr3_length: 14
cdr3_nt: TGTGCCAGCAGCCGACAGGGGAACACCGGGGAGCTGTTTTTT
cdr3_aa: CASSRQGNTGELFF

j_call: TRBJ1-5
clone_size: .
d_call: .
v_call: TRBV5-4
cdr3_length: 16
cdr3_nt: TGTGCCAGCAGCTCCGCCATACGGGGAATCGGGCAGCCCCAGCATTTT
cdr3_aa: CASSSAIRGIGQPQHF

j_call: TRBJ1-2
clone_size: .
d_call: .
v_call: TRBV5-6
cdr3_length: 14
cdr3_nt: TGTGCCAGCAGCCGGACGGGGCCCAACTATGGCTACACCTTC
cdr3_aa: CASSRTGPNYGYTF

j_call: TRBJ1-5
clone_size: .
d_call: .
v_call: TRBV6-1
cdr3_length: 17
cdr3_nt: TGTGCCAGCAATGAAGCGGGGGGGAGGGGAGTTAATCAGCCCCAGCATTTT
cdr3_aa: CASNEAGGRGVNQPQHF

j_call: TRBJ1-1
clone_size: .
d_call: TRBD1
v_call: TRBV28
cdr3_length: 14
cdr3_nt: TGTGCCAGCAGTTACCCAGGGGGGCAGGCTGAAGCTTTCTTT
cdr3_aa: CASSYPGGQAEAFF

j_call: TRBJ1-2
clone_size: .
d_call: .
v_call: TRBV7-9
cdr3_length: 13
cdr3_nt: TGTGCCAGCAGCTTATTAGGGGGGCGGGGCTACACCTTC
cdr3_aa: CASSLLGGRGYTF

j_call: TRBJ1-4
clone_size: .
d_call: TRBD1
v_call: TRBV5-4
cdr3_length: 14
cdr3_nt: TGTGCCAGCAGCGTGGACAGGGTTCGTGAAAAACTGTTTTTT
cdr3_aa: CASSVDRVREKLFF

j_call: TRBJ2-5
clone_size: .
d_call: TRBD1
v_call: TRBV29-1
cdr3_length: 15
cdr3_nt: TGCAGCGTTATCCCAGGGACAGGGGGCTCAGAGACCCAGTACTTC
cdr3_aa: CSVIPGTGGSETQYF

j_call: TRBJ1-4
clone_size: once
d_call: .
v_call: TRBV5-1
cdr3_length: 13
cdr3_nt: TGCGCCAGCAGCTTGGCAAAAAATGAAAAACTGTTTTTT
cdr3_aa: CASSLAKNEKLFF

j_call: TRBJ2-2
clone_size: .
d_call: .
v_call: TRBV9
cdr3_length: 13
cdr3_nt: TGTGCCAGCAGCGCGAGGAACACCGGGGAGCTGTTTTTT
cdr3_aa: CASSARNTGELFF

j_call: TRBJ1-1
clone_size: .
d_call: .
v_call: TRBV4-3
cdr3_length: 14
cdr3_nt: TGCGCCAGCAGCCAGGAGGGATTTGGCACTGAAGCTTTCTTT
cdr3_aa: CASSQEGFGTEAFF

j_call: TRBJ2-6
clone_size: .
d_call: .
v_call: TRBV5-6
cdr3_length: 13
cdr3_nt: TGTGCCAGTAAGGGGGCTGGGGCCAACGTCCTGACTTTC
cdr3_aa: CASKGAGANVLTF

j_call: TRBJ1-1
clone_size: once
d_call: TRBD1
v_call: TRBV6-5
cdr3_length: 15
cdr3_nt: TGTGCCAGCAGTACCCGGACAGGGGGCTTCCCTGAAGCTTTCTTT
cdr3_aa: CASSTRTGGFPEAFF

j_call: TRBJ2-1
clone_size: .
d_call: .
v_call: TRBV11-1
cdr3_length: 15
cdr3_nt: TGTGCCAGCAGCTTAAGTCAGGTCCGCTCAAATGAGCAGTTCTTC
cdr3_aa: CASSLSQVRSNEQFF

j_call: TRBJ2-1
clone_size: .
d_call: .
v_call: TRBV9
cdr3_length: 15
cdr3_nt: TGTGCCAGCAGCTCCACGGGGCTCTCCTACAATGAGCAGTTCTTC
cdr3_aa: CASSSTGLSYNEQFF

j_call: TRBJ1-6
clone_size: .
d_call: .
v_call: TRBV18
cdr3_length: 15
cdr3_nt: TGTGCCAGCTCACCGAGGCGGGATACGAATTCACCCCTCCACTTT
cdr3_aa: CASSPRRDTNSPLHF

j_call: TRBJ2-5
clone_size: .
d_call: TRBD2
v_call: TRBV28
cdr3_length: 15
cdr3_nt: TGTGCCAGCAGTTTAGGGGGACTAGCCGGAGAGACCCAGTACTTC
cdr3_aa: CASSLGGLAGETQYF